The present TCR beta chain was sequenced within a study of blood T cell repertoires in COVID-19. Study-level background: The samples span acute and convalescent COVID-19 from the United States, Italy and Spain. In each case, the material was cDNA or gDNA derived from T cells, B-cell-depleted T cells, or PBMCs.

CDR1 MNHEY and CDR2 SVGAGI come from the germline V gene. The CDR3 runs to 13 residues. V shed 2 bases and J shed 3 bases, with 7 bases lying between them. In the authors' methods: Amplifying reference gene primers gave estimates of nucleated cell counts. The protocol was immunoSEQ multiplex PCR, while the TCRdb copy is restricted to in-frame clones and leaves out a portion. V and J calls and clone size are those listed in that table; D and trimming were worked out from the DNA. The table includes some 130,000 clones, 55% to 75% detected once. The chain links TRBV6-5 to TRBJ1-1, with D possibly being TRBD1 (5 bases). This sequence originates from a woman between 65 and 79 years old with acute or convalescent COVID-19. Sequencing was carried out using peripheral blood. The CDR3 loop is CASSYGADTEAFF. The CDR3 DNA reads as TGTGCCAGCAGTTACGGGGCGGACACTGAAGCTTTCTTT.